This T cell receptor (beta chain) was observed in a study of technical replicates of blood from several donors. CDR3 length: 16 residues. V was clipped by 5 bases and J by 3 bases, with 16 bases between them. Assay: immunoSEQ multiplex PCR; the TCRdb copy retains only in-frame clones and omits some. The sample lists 100,000 or so clones, about 96% occurring once. This chain connects TRBV23-1 to TRBJ1-4; a weak D match, TRBD1 (6 bases). TRBV23-1 is treated as an ORF (open reading frame) with a function not yet certain. This sequence was found in a human donor in good health. The sequenced sample consisted of T cells isolated from PBMCs. The CDR3 protein is CASSFGGAEANEKLFF. The DNA for the CDR3 is TGCGCCAGCAGTTTTGGGGGGGCTGAAGCTAATGAAAAACTGTTTTTT.